This T cell receptor (beta chain) was identified during a study of T cell clusters in autoimmune cytopenias. This CDR3 spans 14 amino acids. CDR1 MNHNS and CDR2 SASEGT come from the germline V gene. As regards this clonotype: The antigen is not known.

One tube held mixed TRB-A and TRB-B primer pools for touch-down PCR. Each CDR3 protein gets one entry in TCRdb, which reprocessed the multiplex PCR reads and gives no DNA. In all, the sample yields some 14,000 distinct CDR3 sequences. Study results and caveats: Primary autoimmune cytopenia patients seemingly lacked the physiological T cell clusters found in healthy donors. Healthy donors had 2.5 to 3-fold more exclusive TRB clusters than active autoimmune hepatitis patients.

TRB amplification used around 270 ng of peripheral blood genomic DNA. The sequence was collected from a human donor with an autoimmune cytopenia or autoimmune hepatitis (not recorded which). V and J are TRBV6-1 and TRBJ1-5; TCRdb indicates TRBD1, and absent DNA this call remains unverified. The sample was peripheral blood. CDR3 protein: CASSVRQPGQPQHF.